This TCR beta chain was retrieved from a study of T cell changes during pregnancy in multiple sclerosis. Clones were sequenced by immunoSEQ multiplex PCR, and TCRdb holds only the in-frame ones, with some missing. Of 40,000 to 60,000 clones listed, about 92% are singletons. The CDR3 totals 14 residues. V gave up 6 bases and J gave up 7 bases, with 15 bases separating them. Germline V gene lookup returns CDR1 LGHNA and CDR2 YSLEER. The TCR sequence derives from a female donor with multiple sclerosis, enrolled in a pregnancy study. The chain couples TRBV4-3 to TRBJ1-4, with D perhaps matching TRBD1 (5 bases). The specimen was CD4+ T cells from peripheral blood mononuclear cells, collected after pregnancy. The CDR3 sequence: CASRGGNWGEKLFF. CDR3 coding DNA: TGCGCCAGCAGGGGGGGAAATTGGGGTGAAAAACTGTTTTTT.